This T cell receptor beta chain is drawn from a study of blood T cell repertoires in COVID-19. Across the whole study: There were acute and convalescent COVID-19 samples, and they came from the United States, Italy and Spain. PBMCs, B-cell-depleted T cells, or T cells were the source of the cDNA or gDNA that made up the material.

Per the original data handling: Estimation of nucleated cell counts relied on the amplification of reference gene primers. The data were produced by immunoSEQ multiplex PCR, yet TCRdb's version contains in-frame clones alone and is incomplete. The V and J calls and the clone size are those of that table, but D and trimming were determined from the DNA. The data contain approximately 170,000 clones, roughly 88% of them seen just once; the ten biggest clones take up approximately 1.2%. Looked up from germline, CDR1 is SGHDT and CDR2 is YYEEEE. This CDR3 spans 16 amino acids. V was pared by 5 bases and J by 7 bases, with 19 bases between. This clone was observed a few times.

This clonotype was obtained from a man aged 60 to 75 who had recovered from COVID-19. The rearrangement uses TRBV5-6 and TRBJ1-6; tentative D call: TRBD1 (5 bases). Sequencing was carried out using peripheral blood. The DNA for the CDR3 is TGTGCCAGCAGGGGGAAAATCGACAGCCAAAATTCACCCCTCCACTTT. Translation gives CASRGKIDSQNSPLHF.